Presented here are 17 T cell receptor beta chains from one specimen sequenced in a study of blood T cell repertoires in COVID-19. Clones were sequenced by immunoSEQ multiplex PCR, and TCRdb holds only the in-frame ones, with some missing. In the table there are 55,000 to 80,000 clones, approximately 87% of which are singletons. The specimen was peripheral blood. Receptors were obtained from a woman aged 80 or over with acute or convalescent COVID-19.

The chain couples TRBV5-4 to TRBJ2-5; 8 bases agree with TRBD2. Germline CDR1 SGHNT, CDR2 YYREEE (reference sequence). Trimming at V came to 3 bases and at J to 4 bases, leaving 5 bases not matched to a gene. The CDR3 extends over 14 amino acids. The CDR3 bases are TGTGCCAGCAGCTCCCGGGAGGGCCGAGAGACCCAGTACTTC. Translating it yields CASSSREGRETQYF.

The chain couples TRBV7-8 to TRBJ2-1; 7 nucleotides agree with TRBD1. The ends lost 5 bases at V and 3 bases at J; junction bases unmatched: 7. Germline assignment: CDR1 SGHVS and CDR2 FQNEAQ. The CDR3 has 15 residues. The CDR3 DNA reads as TGTGCCAGCAGCGATCGGACAGGCCACTACAATGAGCAGTTCTTC. Its translation is CASSDRTGHYNEQFF.

This clone was seen a handful of times. This chain links TRBV4-1 with TRBJ2-7; maybe TRBD1 (6 bases). The CDR3 is made up of 15 amino acids. The germline gives CDR1 MGHRA, CDR2 YSYEKL. Deletions cut 4 bases from V and 1 base from J, with 14 bases between. CDR3 residues: CASSPRDNPSYEQYF. CDR3 in DNA: TGCGCCAGCAGCCCCCGGGACAACCCTTCCTACGAGCAGTACTTC.

A few counts support this clone. The V gene is TRBV9, the J gene TRBJ2-5; 9 nucleotides match TRBD2. Germline V lookup: CDR1 SGDLS, CDR2 YYNGEE. The J segment lost 5 bases and the V segment lost 0 bases, leaving 5 bases of the junction unmatched. The length of the CDR3 is 15 residues. CDR3 in amino acids: CASSVAASGVETQYF. The CDR3 region has the DNA TGTGCCAGCAGCGTAGCGGCTAGCGGGGTGGAGACCCAGTACTTC.

The J gene is TRBJ2-1, the V gene TRBV5-1; 8 nucleotides line up with TRBD2. This CDR3 is 16 amino acids long. Germline V gene lookup returns CDR1 SGHRS and CDR2 YFSETQ. V was pared by 0 bases and J by 4 bases, with 6 bases of the junction left unmatched. The CDR3 is CASSLGLAGLYNEQFF. The CDR3 DNA reads TGCGCCAGCAGCTTGGGATTAGCGGGGCTTTACAATGAGCAGTTCTTC.

The genes are TRBV15 and TRBJ2-5; D uncertain. Germline loops: CDR1 LNHNV, CDR2 YYDKDF (reference sequence). With 1 base removed from V and 3 bases from J, the gap between germline ends came to 6 bases. The CDR3 totals 13 residues. CDR3 DNA: TGTGCCACCAGCAGAGGCAGAAAAGAGACCCAGTACTTC. Its translation is CATSRGRKETQYF.

This chain uses TRBV5-6 with TRBJ1-1, with a tentative D call TRBD1 (5 bases). Germline V gives CDR1 SGHDT, CDR2 YYEEEE. The CDR3 covers 16 residues. V was shortened by 1 base and J by 0 bases, with 13 bases between the two germline ends. In nucleotides, the CDR3 is TGTGCCAGCAGCTTGAAGACAGTCCCGATGAACACTGAAGCTTTCTTT. Amino acids: CASSLKTVPMNTEAFF.

J is TRBJ1-2 and V is TRBV7-2; D call uncertain. CDR3 length: 13 amino acids. Germline V lookup: CDR1 SGHTA, CDR2 FQGNSA. V gave up 2 bases and J gave up 3 bases, with 7 bases separating them. This chain's CDR3 is CASSLNSYYGYTF. DNA of the CDR3: TGTGCCAGCAGCTTAAACAGCTACTATGGCTACACCTTC.

V and J are TRBV5-1 and TRBJ2-3, with D maybe TRBD2 (6 bases). Germline loops: CDR1 SGHRS, CDR2 YFSETQ. Between the trimmed V and J ends, which lost 3 bases and 1 base, there was a span of 12 bases. The CDR3 has 15 amino acids. The CDR3 region has the DNA TGCGCCAGCAGCTCGCTGGGGGAGGGCACAGATACGCAGTATTTT. Residues: CASSSLGEGTDTQYF.

The rearrangement links TRBV14 to TRBJ2-1; 8 bases fit TRBD2. CDR3 size: 15 residues. Germline CDR1 SGHDN, CDR2 FVKESK. The junction had 10 bases not matched to a gene; V was cut back by 2 bases and J by 10 bases. The CDR3 sequence: CASSQFVSGTSEQFF. The CDR3 DNA sequence: TGTGCCAGCAGCCAATTTGTTAGCGGGACCTCCGAGCAGTTCTTC.

This clone was recorded once. The chain links TRBV7-8 to TRBJ2-5; TRBD2 matches 10 bases. With 2 bases clipped from V and 2 bases from J, the junction kept 8 bases outside the gene matches. This CDR3 has 17 residues. The germline gives CDR1 SGHVS, CDR2 FQNEAQ. The CDR3 sequence is CASSLFLAGVLQETQYF. Here the CDR3 DNA reads TGTGCCAGCAGCTTATTCCTAGCGGGGGTTCTACAAGAGACCCAGTACTTC. The variable domain in full, completed from reference TRBV7-8 and TRBJ2-5, reads GAGVSQSPRYKVAKRGQDVALRCDPISGHVSLFWYQQALGQGPEFLTYFQNEAQLDKSGLPSDRFFAERPEGSVSTLKIQRTQQEDSAVYLCASSLFLAGVLQETQYFGPGTRLLVL.

The chain couples TRBV12-3 or TRBV12-4 to TRBJ1-4; D unresolved. The CDR3 has 13 residues. V gave up 0 bases and J gave up 16 bases, with 15 bases separating them. The CDR3, as DNA: TGTGCCAGCAGTTTAGCTCCAGACCCCGGGAGGTTTTTT. Encoded protein: CASSLAPDPGRFF.

V and J are TRBV3-1 (or the pseudogene TRBV3-2) and TRBJ2-6; D unresolved. V dropped 1 base and J dropped 0 bases, with 4 bases sitting between them. Germline-derived CDR1 and CDR2 are LGHDT and YNNKEL (reference sequence). The CDR3 sequence is 15 residues long. CDR3 nucleotide sequence: TGTGCCAGCAGCCAAGCGGTCTCTGGGGCCAACGTCCTGACTTTC. The encoded protein is CASSQAVSGANVLTF.

The chain recombines TRBV5-6 with TRBJ2-1; 9 nucleotides align to TRBD1. The V segment lost 1 base and the J segment 7 bases; nucleotides outside the gene matches: 6. Germline-derived CDR1 and CDR2 are SGHDT and YYEEEE. The CDR3 loop spans 15 amino acids. The chain's CDR3 is CASSLPAGTGNEQFF. The CDR3 DNA reads as TGTGCCAGCAGCTTGCCGGCAGGGACAGGGAATGAGCAGTTCTTC.

V is TRBV5-1 and J is TRBJ1-1, with D uncertain. This CDR3 has 14 amino acids. In germline, CDR1 is SGHRS, CDR2 YFSETQ. The germline V and J ends were trimmed by 0 bases and 4 bases, with 10 bases remaining between them. The CDR3 DNA sequence: TGCGCCAGCAGCTTGGGGCGGTCGGCCACTGAAGCTTTCTTT. This gives the protein CASSLGRSATEAFF. Full variable domain (outside the CDR3, taken from reference TRBV5-1 and TRBJ1-1): KAGVTQTPRYLIKTRGQQVTLSCSPISGHRSVSWYQQTPGQGLQFLFEYFSETQRNKGNFPGRFSGRQFSNSRSEMNVSTLELGDSALYLCASSLGRSATEAFFGQGTRLTVV.

The V and J genes are TRBV7-3 and TRBJ2-3; 8 nucleotides line up with TRBD2. The CDR3 spans 20 residues. CDR1 is SGHTA and CDR2 is FQGTGA in the germline V gene. Losses at the gene ends were 5 bases for V and 4 bases for J; bases not matched to a gene: 23. Here the CDR3 reads CASSPVGFLRAGEIADTQYF. The CDR3 region has the DNA TGTGCCAGCAGCCCCGTCGGGTTTCTGCGAGCGGGAGAAATAGCAGATACGCAGTATTTT.

This clone has only a few counts. Other DNA sequences in this sample translate to the same CDR3. The chain is built from TRBV6-1 and TRBJ2-1; 7 bases line up with TRBD2. The length of the CDR3 is 14 residues. V was pared by 2 bases and J by 3 bases, with 1 base of the junction left unmatched. The germline V gene has CDR1 MNHNS and CDR2 SASEGT. The CDR3 loop reads CASSELADYNEQFF. The DNA of the CDR3 is TGTGCCAGCAGTGAACTAGCGGACTACAATGAGCAGTTCTTC.